The 10 T cell receptor beta chains presented below share a single source sample, sequenced in a study of beta chain features in type 1 diabetes. Since all of the isolated RNA was reverse transcribed, expressed TCRB transcripts were what got sequenced. Repertoires were generated with immunoSEQ multiplex PCR, while TCRdb's copy carries only in-frame clones and drops some. The sample consists of around 250,000 clones, around 26% of them appearing once. The sample comprised central memory CD4+ T cells from blood. All receptors derive from a young man in good health.

V is TRBV10-2 and J is TRBJ2-3, with D uncertain. Germline assignment: CDR1 WSHSY and CDR2 SAAADI. The CDR3 is 12 residues long. V dropped 6 bases and J dropped 5 bases, with 9 bases sitting between them. CDR3 in amino acids: CASSPNQDTQYF. The CDR3 region has the DNA TGCGCCAGCAGCCCTAACCAAGATACGCAGTATTTT.

V and J are TRBV7-2 and TRBJ2-1; 11 nucleotides align to TRBD2. This CDR3 comprises 16 residues. In germline, CDR1 is SGHTA, CDR2 FQGNSA. The ends lost 5 bases at V and 6 bases at J; junction bases unmatched: 9. This chain's CDR3 is CASSLKHSGRGNEQFF. The CDR3 nucleotides are TGTGCCAGCAGCCTCAAACATAGCGGGAGGGGCAATGAGCAGTTCTTC.

The sample holds a few counts of this clone. The genes are TRBV28 and TRBJ2-1; 10 nucleotides align to TRBD2. Germline CDR1 MDHEN, CDR2 SYDVKM. This CDR3 has 16 amino acids. Germline trimming cut 8 bases from V and 6 bases from J; bases unmatched to any gene: 13. CDR3 bases: TGTGCCAGCGCAGCGGGAGGGCCTCTGATTAGCAATGAGCAGTTCTTC. This codes for CASAAGGPLISNEQFF. The full variable domain, in which reference TRBV28 and TRBJ2-1 provide the parts outside the CDR3, is DVKVTQSSRYLVKRTGEKVFLECVQDMDHENMFWYRQDPGLGLRLIYFSYDVKMKEKGDIPEGYSVSREKKERFSLILESASTNQTSMYLCASAAGGPLISNEQFFGPGTRLTVL.

The V gene is TRBV6-5, the J gene TRBJ2-3; 8 nucleotides align to TRBD2. In germline, CDR1 is MNHEY, CDR2 SVGAGI. The CDR3 loop spans 14 amino acids. Trimming at V came to 6 bases and at J to 4 bases, leaving 6 bases not matched to a gene. CDR3 coding DNA: TGTGCCAGCAGACTGGGACTAGGTGCAGATACGCAGTATTTT. It codes for CASRLGLGADTQYF.

The genes are TRBV9 and TRBJ2-3, with 11 bases identical to TRBD2. V was clipped by 0 bases and J by 2 bases; unmatched bases: 2. The length of the CDR3 is 16 residues. Germline CDR1 reads SGDLS; CDR2 reads YYNGEE. The CDR3 here is CASSVGLAGNTDTQYF. The CDR3 nucleotides read TGTGCCAGCAGCGTAGGACTAGCGGGGAACACAGATACGCAGTATTTT.

The sample holds a few counts of this clone. Given a much more abundant clone one base away, this may be a read error. The V and J genes are TRBV30 and TRBJ2-7; no reliable D call. V lost 3 bases and J lost 7, with 13 bases in between. The germline V gene has CDR1 GTSNPN and CDR2 SVGIG (reference sequence). This CDR3 contains 12 residues. CDR3 in amino acids: CAWRVVLWEQYF. The CDR3 coding sequence is TGTGCCTGGAGGGTAGTACTATGGGAGCAGTACTTC.

A few counts support this clone. The chain carries TRBV7-2 and TRBJ2-4; 10 bases are shared with TRBD2. CDR1 and CDR2 from the germline V gene are SGHTA and FQGNSA. J was trimmed by 4 bases and V by 5 bases; bases with no gene match: 8. This CDR3 is built from 16 residues. The CDR3 here is CASSAGSGGKKNIQYF. The DNA of the CDR3 is TGTGCCAGCAGCGCGGGTAGCGGGGGGAAGAAAAACATTCAGTACTTC.

This clone was found a few times. V and J are TRBV7-2 and TRBJ2-1; tentative D call: TRBD2 (6 bases). The CDR3 consists of 16 residues. CDR1 and CDR2 from the germline V gene are SGHTA and FQGNSA. V was cut by 1 base and J by 6 bases, with 16 bases left in between. The CDR3 protein is CASSLVGGDGRNEQFF. The CDR3 DNA is TGTGCCAGCAGCTTAGTTGGCGGGGATGGGCGCAATGAGCAGTTCTTC.

This clone came up a few times. The CDR3 region has the DNA TGTGCCAGCAGCCTATTTGGGGAGCAGCCCCAGCATTTT. Translating gives CASSLFGEQPQHF. This rearrangement joins TRBV7-2 to TRBJ1-5; D not resolved. The CDR3 is made up of 13 amino acids. The ends were cut back, 5 bases at V and 7 bases at J, with 12 bases in the middle. CDR1 is SGHTA, CDR2 FQGNSA, per germline.

This CDR3 reads CASSPLAGGQETQYF. The CDR3 DNA sequence: TGTGCCAGCAGCCCCTTAGCGGGAGGCCAAGAGACCCAGTACTTC. The gene calls are TRBV27 and TRBJ2-5; 10 bases match TRBD2. This CDR3 contains 15 residues. CDR1 is MNHEY and CDR2 is SMNVEV in the germline V gene (reference sequence). Trimming at V came to 6 bases and at J to 1 base, leaving 5 bases not matched to a gene.